The 26 T cell receptor beta chains given below trace back to one sample, sequenced in a study of T cells after yellow fever vaccination. TCRdb re-analysed the 5' RACE reads in MiXCR, keeping a single row per CDR3 protein. The sample contains about 50,000 distinct CDR3 sequences, about 5.6% of which appear only once. The sample was PBMCs, either bulk or a sorted T-cell subset (CD4+, CD8+, memory, or dextramer-sorted; not recorded which), taken on the day of the yellow fever booster vaccination. These receptors were obtained from a man between 18 and 35 years old who received the YFV17D yellow fever vaccine.

This clonotype was observed a handful of times. CDR3 residues: CASSWDGSYEQYF. The CDR3, as DNA: TGTGCCAGCAGTTGGGACGGCTCCTACGAGCAGTACTTC. The chain is built from TRBV6-6 and TRBJ2-7, with D perhaps assigned TRBD1 or TRBD2 (5 bases each). V dropped 4 bases and J dropped 0 bases, with 7 bases sitting between them. The CDR3 sequence is 13 residues long. Germline lookup yields CDR1 MNHNY and CDR2 SVGAGI (reference sequence).

This clonotype was seen ten or more times. This chain links TRBV4-1 with TRBJ2-5; D gene unclear. Trimming removed 0 bases at V and 5 bases at J, with 4 bases between. Germline V gives CDR1 MGHRA, CDR2 YSYEKL. This CDR3 is 12 amino acids long. The CDR3 DNA reads as TGCGCCAGCAGCCAAGACATGGAGACCCAGTACTTC. Its translation: CASSQDMETQYF.

This clonotype was counted at least ten times. The V and J genes are TRBV15 and TRBJ2-5; a possible D gene is TRBD2 (5 bases). Trimming cost V 0 bases and J 2 bases, with 13 bases left between them. The CDR3 sequence is 16 residues long. Per germline, CDR1 LNHNV and CDR2 YYDKDF (reference sequence). The DNA for the CDR3 is TGTGCCACCAGCAGAGATTTCGGACTCCTACAAGAGACCCAGTACTTC. It specifies CATSRDFGLLQETQYF. The full variable domain, rest sourced from reference TRBV15 and TRBJ2-5, is DAMVIQNPRYQVTQFGKPVTLSCSQTLNHNVMYWYQQKSSQAPKLLFHYYDKDFNNEADTPDNFQSRRPNTSFCFLDIRSPGLGDTAMYLCATSRDFGLLQETQYFGPGTRLLVL.

This clonotype appeared many times. V usage is TRBV5-6 and J usage is TRBJ2-7; perhaps TRBD1 as D (5 bases). Looked up from germline, CDR1 is SGHDT and CDR2 is YYEEEE. CDR3 size: 14 residues. V was shortened by 6 bases and J by 2 bases, with 15 bases between the two germline ends. The CDR3: CASTPESRAYEQYF. Here the CDR3 DNA reads TGTGCCAGCACCCCGGAGAGCAGGGCCTACGAGCAGTACTTC.

This clonotype was observed a few times. The J gene is TRBJ2-1, the V gene TRBV7-3; D is unclear. Trimming stripped 3 bases from V and 10 bases from J, with 7 bases between. The CDR3 loop spans 11 amino acids. The germline gives CDR1 SGHTA, CDR2 FQGTGA. CDR3 amino acids: CASSLGSEQFF. CDR3 nucleotide sequence: TGTGCCAGCAGCTTGGGCAGCGAGCAGTTCTTC.

The chain couples TRBV9 to TRBJ1-3; D call uncertain. The CDR3 covers 14 residues. V gave up 3 bases and J gave up 8 bases, with 15 bases separating them. CDR1 is SGDLS, CDR2 YYNGEE, per germline. CDR3 bases: TGTGCCAGCAGCGAGGGAGGACGCGGGGACACCATATATTTT. Its translation: CASSEGGRGDTIYF.

This clonotype has only a few counts. The gene calls are TRBV28 and TRBJ1-6, with D hard to call. The CDR3 totals 17 residues. Trimming shortened V by 8 bases and J by 0 bases, and 17 bases separated the two germline ends. CDR1 is MDHEN and CDR2 is SYDVKM in the germline V gene. The CDR3: CASQPGGFGSYNSPLHF. CDR3 DNA sequence: TGTGCCAGCCAACCCGGCGGTTTCGGCTCCTATAATTCACCCCTCCACTTT.

This clonotype appeared many times. The chain links TRBV4-1 to TRBJ2-3; 7 nucleotides agree with TRBD2. The germline V gene has CDR1 MGHRA and CDR2 YSYEKL. Trimming at V came to 4 bases and at J to 2 bases, leaving 6 bases not matched to a gene. This CDR3 comprises 15 residues. The CDR3 DNA follows: TGCGCCAGCAGCCTCAAGACTAGCTCCACAGATACGCAGTATTTT. Translated, it gives CASSLKTSSTDTQYF.

This clonotype showed up just a few times. This chain uses TRBV6-2 or TRBV6-3 with TRBJ1-1, with D uncertain. The germline V gene has CDR1 MNHEY and CDR2 SVGEGT. The V end lost 10 bases, the J end lost 0 bases, and 9 bases lay between the germline ends. This CDR3 spans 12 amino acids. The DNA of the CDR3 is TGTGCCACAGGACCGATGAACACTGAAGCTTTCTTT. Protein: CATGPMNTEAFF.

This clonotype appeared many times. This rearrangement joins TRBV11-1 to TRBJ2-1; 8 nucleotides agree with TRBD1. Germline CDR1 and CDR2: SGHAT and FQDESV (reference sequence). After removal of 5 bases from V and 6 bases from J, the junction contained 9 bases not matched to a gene. The CDR3 length is 15 residues. The CDR3 region is CASSMTGEGTNEQFF. CDR3 DNA: TGTGCCAGCAGCATGACAGGGGAAGGGACCAATGAGCAGTTCTTC.

V usage is TRBV5-1 and J usage is TRBJ1-1; D might be TRBD1 (5 bases). Germline assignment: CDR1 SGHRS and CDR2 YFSETQ. V gave up 4 bases and J gave up 1 base, with 8 bases separating them. The CDR3 is made up of 13 amino acids. CDR3 residues: CASSMGGNTEAFF. As DNA, the CDR3 is TGCGCCAGCAGCATGGGGGGGAACACTGAAGCTTTCTTT.

In its sample, this clonotype ranks as medium-sized (0.01 to 0.1%). This chain links TRBV7-8 with TRBJ2-7, with D unresolved. CDR1 SGHVS and CDR2 FQNEAQ come from the germline V gene. The CDR3 spans 12 residues. V lost 2 bases and J 2 bases, leaving 4 bases between the germline ends. CDR3: CASSLPPYEQYF. CDR3 coding DNA: TGTGCCAGCAGCTTACCACCCTACGAGCAGTACTTC.

This clonotype was picked up many times. This sequence joins TRBV4-2 and TRBJ1-1; D gene unclear. V was pared by 1 base and J by 0 bases, with 12 bases between. Germline V lookup: CDR1 LGHNA, CDR2 YNFKEQ. There are 16 residues in the CDR3. CDR3 loop: CASSQGPGPLNTEAFF. CDR3 coding DNA: TGTGCCAGCAGCCAAGGTCCCGGACCCTTGAACACTGAAGCTTTCTTT.

This clonotype was detected only a few times. The V gene is TRBV5-1, the J gene TRBJ2-5, with a tentative D call TRBD1 (5 bases). There are 15 residues in the CDR3. V gave up 0 bases and J gave up 5 bases, with 14 bases separating them. Looked up from germline, CDR1 is SGHRS and CDR2 is YFSETQ. The CDR3 DNA reads TGCGCCAGCAGCTTGGGGGCAGGGAATGGGGAGACCCAGTACTTC. Translating gives CASSLGAGNGETQYF.

This clonotype appeared a few times. This chain connects TRBV6-6 to TRBJ1-5; maybe TRBD1 (5 bases). The CDR3 totals 15 residues. V lost 0 bases and J lost 5, with 11 bases in between. The germline gives CDR1 MNHNY, CDR2 SVGAGI (reference sequence). The CDR3 DNA follows: TGTGCCAGCAGTTACTCGAGTCAGGGTTATCAGCCCCAGCATTTT. This codes for CASSYSSQGYQPQHF.

This clonotype turned up a few times. The chain employs TRBV4-1 and TRBJ2-3; no definite D call. Trimming left V 4 bases short and J 6 bases short, with 8 bases between. This CDR3 comprises 12 residues. CDR1 MGHRA and CDR2 YSYEKL come from the germline V gene. The DNA for the CDR3 is TGCGCCAGCAGCCTTGAGAGGGATACGCAGTATTTT. It yields the protein CASSLERDTQYF.

In its sample, this clonotype was seen many times. V and J are TRBV12-3 or TRBV12-4 and TRBJ2-7; 7 bases align to TRBD1. The CDR3 totals 14 residues. The V segment lost 6 bases and the J segment 5 bases; nucleotides outside the gene matches: 10. In nucleotides, the CDR3 is TGTGCCAGCAGCGGAACAGGGGATATCGACGAGCAGTACGTC. Encoded protein: CASSGTGDIDEQYV.

V and J are TRBV28 and TRBJ2-3, with no clear D. Trimming shortened V by 3 bases and J by 2 bases, and 9 bases separated the two germline ends. Germline V lookup: CDR1 MDHEN, CDR2 SYDVKM. The CDR3 spans 14 residues. The CDR3 region is CASSLASSTDTQYF. The CDR3 DNA sequence: TGTGCCAGCAGTTTGGCCTCATCCACAGATACGCAGTATTTT.

The CDR3 coding sequence is TGCGCCAGCATTGACAGGGATGGGGGCTACACCTTC. Amino acids: CASIDRDGGYTF. V usage is TRBV10-2 and J usage is TRBJ1-2; the match to TRBD1 covers 7 bases. CDR3 length: 12 amino acids. V was clipped by 7 bases and J by 8 bases; unmatched bases: 7. The germline CDR1 and CDR2 sequences are WSHSY and SAAADI.

This clonotype was seen at least ten times. The chain employs TRBV20-1 and TRBJ1-2, with 10 bases matching TRBD1. Germline assignment: CDR1 DFQATT and CDR2 SNEGSKA (reference sequence). The CDR3 has 15 amino acids. The V segment lost 5 bases and the J segment 2 bases; nucleotides outside the gene matches: 8. Here the CDR3 reads CSAGTGERPNYGYTF. CDR3 nucleotide sequence: TGCAGTGCTGGGACAGGGGAGAGGCCCAACTATGGCTACACCTTC.

The rearrangement uses TRBV7-3 and TRBJ2-7; a weak D match, TRBD1 (5 bases). V was trimmed by 0 bases and J by 6 bases, leaving 15 bases between them. There are 15 residues in the CDR3. Germline CDR1 is SGHTA and CDR2 is FQGTGA. The CDR3 loop is CASSLTLGRGSEQYF. The CDR3 bases are TGTGCCAGCAGCTTAACTCTGGGGCGCGGTTCCGAGCAGTACTTC.

CDR3 nucleotide sequence: TGTGCCAGCAGCTCCCCAGGTGTCAGCACTGAAGCTTTCTTT. Translating gives CASSSPGVSTEAFF. The J gene is TRBJ1-1, the V gene TRBV11-2; no clear D. With 4 bases removed from V and 4 bases from J, the gap between germline ends came to 13 bases. This CDR3 has 14 amino acids. Germline assignment: CDR1 SGHAT and CDR2 FQNNGV.

This clonotype has at least ten counts. V and J are TRBV20-1 and TRBJ2-3; 7 nucleotides line up with TRBD1. The CDR3 is 17 amino acids. Germline CDR1 DFQATT, CDR2 SNEGSKA (reference sequence). The V segment lost 2 bases and the J segment 4 bases; nucleotides outside the gene matches: 15. CDR3 sequence: CSARPRFIRGRADTQYF. CDR3 DNA: TGCAGTGCTAGACCCAGATTTATTAGGGGGCGTGCAGATACGCAGTATTTT.

This clonotype was found many times. The chain couples TRBV2 to TRBJ2-7; 10 bases line up with TRBD1. CDR1 and CDR2 from the germline V gene are SNHLY and FYNNEI. Losses at the gene ends were 4 bases for V and 1 base for J; bases not matched to a gene: 4. The CDR3 extends over 15 amino acids. The CDR3 spells CASSGEGQGSYEQYF. In nucleotides, the CDR3 is TGTGCCAGCAGTGGTGAGGGACAGGGGTCCTACGAGCAGTACTTC.

This clonotype was detected ten times or more. J is TRBJ2-7 and V is TRBV7-2; TRBD2 agrees at 15 bases. This CDR3 has 17 amino acids. CDR1 is SGHTA, CDR2 FQGNSA, per germline. V trimming: 5 bases; J trimming: 0 bases; junction bases outside the gene matches: 5. The CDR3, as DNA: TGTGCCAGCAGCCTACGGACTAGCGGGGGGGGCTCCTACGAGCAGTACTTC. It codes for CASSLRTSGGGSYEQYF.

This clonotype was seen many times. The chain employs TRBV4-3 and TRBJ2-2; D gene uncertain. The CDR3 consists of 17 residues. The ends were cut back, 0 bases at V and 0 bases at J, with 11 bases in the middle. Germline V gene lookup returns CDR1 LGHNA and CDR2 YSLEER. The CDR3 is CASSQEFFRPNTGELFF. The CDR3 nucleotides read TGCGCCAGCAGCCAAGAGTTCTTTCGTCCGAACACCGGGGAGCTGTTTTTT.